The 29 T cell receptor beta chains presented below share a single source sample, sequenced in a study of breast tumors, draining lymph nodes, adjacent tissues. Samples came from axillary lymph nodes draining the breast cancer. TCRdb recomputed calls from the multiplex PCR reads with MiXCR, one row per CDR3 protein. The sample records 100,000 to 150,000 distinct CDR3 sequences, about 20% being singletons. The sample was axillary lymph node tissue. These receptors all stem from a female donor with breast cancer. Some clones in this sample may be carry-over from other donors' samples.

This clonotype was found many times. The rearrangement links TRBV18 to TRBJ1-3; D uncertain. V lost 6 bases, J lost 2 bases, and 14 bases lay in between. The CDR3 is 15 amino acids. In germline, CDR1 is KGHSH, CDR2 LQKENI. In nucleotides, the CDR3 is TGTGCCAGCTCGAGTCCGGAAGAAGCTGGAAACACCATATATTTT. Protein: CASSSPEEAGNTIYF.

This clonotype was seen repeatedly, ten times or more. The rearrangement joins TRBV27 to TRBJ2-7; TRBD2 matches at 15 bases. Germline CDR1 and CDR2: MNHEY and SMNVEV (reference sequence). The CDR3 totals 16 residues. The V and J ends lost 5 bases and 6 bases, in that order; junction bases with no gene match: 8. The CDR3 nucleotides are TGTGCCAGCAGTACATGGACTAGCGGGAGGGGAGGCGAGCAGTACTTC. It codes for CASSTWTSGRGGEQYF.

The sample holds a few counts of this clonotype. The chain recombines TRBV5-4 with TRBJ2-5; D tentatively fits TRBD1 or TRBD2 (6 bases each). The CDR3 loop spans 16 amino acids. Germline CDR1 reads SGHNT; CDR2 reads YYREEE (reference sequence). Between the trimmed V and J ends, which lost 1 base and 5 bases, there was a span of 18 bases. The CDR3 sequence: CASSLFPGANPETQYF. CDR3 nucleotides: TGTGCCAGCAGCTTGTTTCCGGGGGCCAATCCCGAGACCCAGTACTTC.

This clonotype was counted ten times or more. This chain links TRBV12-3 or TRBV12-4 with TRBJ2-7; 7 bases match TRBD2. This CDR3 has 14 residues. V gave up 3 bases and J gave up 2 bases; unmatched junction bases: 4. CDR3 nucleotide sequence: TGTGCCAGCAGTTTCTCCCTAGCGGCCTACGAGCAGTACTTC. This translates into CASSFSLAAYEQYF.

There are many counts of this clonotype. The chain combines TRBV5-1 with TRBJ2-5, with 9 bases matching TRBD2. Trimming took 4 bases from V and 1 from J; bases not matched to a gene: 5. The CDR3 is 15 residues long. Germline loops: CDR1 SGHRS, CDR2 YFSETQ. The CDR3 is CASSRSGGGQETQYF. The CDR3, as DNA: TGCGCCAGCAGCCGTAGCGGGGGAGGCCAAGAGACCCAGTACTTC.

This clonotype was detected only a few times. The chain links TRBV27 to TRBJ2-7; tentatively, D is TRBD1 (5 bases). The V gene's germline CDR1 is MNHEY and CDR2 SMNVEV (reference sequence). The CDR3 runs to 14 residues. V lost 3 bases, J lost 2 bases, and 11 bases lay in between. CDR3 in amino acids: CASSLTEATYEQYF. The CDR3 DNA sequence: TGTGCCAGCAGTTTGACAGAAGCCACCTACGAGCAGTACTTC.

There are many counts of this clonotype. At one end the junction does not follow the germline gene, possibly because of a read error. The chain combines TRBV7-7 with TRBJ2-1, with D unclear. The CDR3 is made up of 13 amino acids. Germline CDR1 is SSHAT and CDR2 is FNYEAQ (reference sequence). This CDR3 is CASSRSRGNEQFF. CDR3 bases: TGTGCTAGCAGCCGCTCTCGTGGGAATGAGCAGTTCTTC.

There are a few counts of this clonotype. This chain uses TRBV18 with TRBJ1-4, with a weak D call TRBD1 (5 bases). The CDR3 has 15 amino acids. Deletions cut 0 bases from V and 3 bases from J, with 8 bases between. Germline assignment: CDR1 KGHSH and CDR2 LQKENI. DNA for the CDR3: TGTGCCAGCTCACCACCGGGGGGGGCTAATGAAAAACTGTTTTTT. Protein: CASSPPGGANEKLFF.

This clonotype has at least ten counts. The chain recombines TRBV11-2 with TRBJ2-2, with D unclear. Germline values: CDR1 SGHAT, CDR2 FQNNGV. The V gene lost 7 bases and the J gene lost 7 bases, with 7 bases spanning the gap. The CDR3 contains 11 residues. The CDR3 protein is CASTTGGELFF. The CDR3 nucleotides are TGTGCCAGCACGACCGGCGGGGAGCTGTTTTTT.

In its sample, this clonotype was seen many times. The chain couples TRBV20-1 to TRBJ2-7, with no clear D. The CDR3 spans 12 residues. Germline-derived CDR1 and CDR2 are DFQATT and SNEGSKA (reference sequence). The V end lost 3 bases, the J end lost 3 bases, and 9 bases lay between the germline ends. CDR3 in amino acids: CSARHGGYEQYF. The CDR3 nucleotides read TGCAGTGCTAGGCACGGTGGCTACGAGCAGTACTTC.

The rearrangement joins TRBV18 to TRBJ1-2; D not certain. The germline CDR1 and CDR2 sequences are KGHSH and LQKENI. V was shortened by 3 bases and J by 6 bases, with 5 bases between the two germline ends. The CDR3 has 11 residues. In DNA, the CDR3 is TGTGCCAGCTCACCTGGGGATGGCTACACCTTC. Translation: CASSPGDGYTF.

In this sample, this clonotype turned up a few times. The CDR3 spells CASSPRTATGELFF. CDR3 coding DNA: TGTGCCAGTAGTCCTAGGACGGCTACCGGGGAGCTGTTTTTT. V usage is TRBV19 and J usage is TRBJ2-2; D unresolved. CDR3 length: 14 residues. V was cut by 5 bases and J by 5 bases, with 12 bases left in between. Germline assignment: CDR1 LNHDA and CDR2 SQIVND (reference sequence).

This clonotype was detected ten times or more. The J gene is TRBJ2-7, the V gene TRBV5-8; D assignment may be TRBD1 or TRBD2 (5 bases each). From germline, CDR1 is SGHTS and CDR2 YDEGEE. V was clipped by 3 bases and J by 0 bases, with 13 bases between them. This CDR3 comprises 15 residues. The CDR3: CASSSGDGSSYEQYF. Here the CDR3 DNA reads TGTGCCAGCAGCTCCGGGGACGGTAGCTCCTACGAGCAGTACTTC.

This clonotype was picked up many times. The chain uses TRBV4-1 and TRBJ2-7; D remains ambiguous. V was shortened by 5 bases and J by 5 bases, with 13 bases between the two germline ends. Germline lookup yields CDR1 MGHRA and CDR2 YSYEKL. The CDR3 is 13 amino acids. The CDR3 DNA reads TGCGCCAGCAGCAGAAAAGACGTGAACGAGCAGTACTTC. Translation gives CASSRKDVNEQYF.

This clonotype was counted a few times. This sequence may be a read error, since a much larger clone differs from it by one base. As the CDR3 is not closed by the conserved phenylalanine or tryptophan, this likely results from a read error. V usage is TRBV11-3 and J usage is TRBJ2-7, with D tentatively TRBD1 or TRBD2 (5 bases each). Germline CDR1 reads SGHNT; CDR2 reads YENEEA. Trimming stripped 6 bases from V and 2 bases from J, with 11 bases between. The length of the CDR3 is 13 residues. The DNA for the CDR3 is TGTGCCAGCAGACATCAGGGAGCCTACGAGCAGTACCTC. As protein: CASRHQGAYEQYL.

This clonotype was seen a handful of times. The chain has TRBV19 and TRBJ2-1; 9 nucleotides line up with TRBD1. J gave up 2 bases and V 0 bases, and 2 bases lay outside the gene matches. CDR1 is LNHDA and CDR2 is SQIVND in the germline V gene (reference sequence). The CDR3 has 16 residues. DNA for the CDR3: TGTGCCAGTAGTATAGACCGGGACAGGGCCTACAATGAGCAGTTCTTC. Translation: CASSIDRDRAYNEQFF.

The chain recombines TRBV7-3 with TRBJ2-1; 8 positions match TRBD2. The CDR3 has 15 residues. Germline CDR1 reads SGHTA; CDR2 reads FQGTGA. V lost 1 base and J lost 4; bases outside the gene matches: 3. CDR3 sequence (DNA): TGTGCCAGCAGCTTAAGCGGGGGGAGTTACAATGAGCAGTTCTTC. This gives the protein CASSLSGGSYNEQFF.

As regards this clonotype: A clone one base away is much larger, so this may be a read error. The rearrangement joins TRBV19 to TRBJ2-2; D may be TRBD1 or TRBD2 (5 bases each). CDR3 length: 14 amino acids. Germline V gene lookup returns CDR1 LNHDA and CDR2 SQIVND (reference sequence). Deletions cut 3 bases from V and 4 bases from J, with 9 bases between. CDR3 residues: CASSMGRSTGELFF. The CDR3 DNA follows: TGTGCCAGTAGTATGGGACGGAGCACCGGGGAGCTGTTTTTT. The whole variable domain, filled in from reference TRBV19 and TRBJ2-2, reads DGGITQSPKYLFRKEGQNVTLSCEQNLNHDAMYWYRQDPGQGLRLIYYSQIVNDFQKGDIAEGYSVSREKKESFPLTVTSAQKNPTAFYLCASSMGRSTGELFFGEGSRLTVL.

This clonotype was counted many times. This chain links TRBV20-1 with TRBJ1-2, with D unclear. The germline CDR1 and CDR2 sequences are DFQATT and SNEGSKA (reference sequence). This CDR3 spans 12 amino acids. V was pared by 3 bases and J by 4 bases, with 9 bases between. CDR3 nucleotide sequence: TGCAGTGCTAGTCGGGGAGGCTATGGCTACACCTTC. As protein: CSASRGGYGYTF.

This clonotype has at least ten counts. The chain joins TRBV6-1 to TRBJ1-2, with D possibly being TRBD1 (6 bases). The V and J ends lost 2 bases and 4 bases respectively, with 17 bases between them. The germline V gene has CDR1 MNHNS and CDR2 SASEGT. This CDR3 comprises 16 residues. Here the CDR3 reads CASSEPTSGAGYGYTF. In DNA form, the CDR3 reads TGTGCCAGCAGTGAACCAACATCAGGGGCTGGCTATGGCTACACCTTC.

There are a few counts of this clonotype. The gene calls are TRBV7-2 and TRBJ2-4, with D possibly being TRBD1 (7 bases). Per the germline V gene, CDR1 is SGHTA and CDR2 is FQGNSA. V lost 5 bases to trimming and J lost 5 bases, with 10 bases between them. CDR3 length: 13 amino acids. The CDR3 loop reads CASSSRGENIQYF. For the CDR3, the DNA is TGTGCCAGCAGCAGCAGGGGGGAAAACATTCAGTACTTC.

Points on this clonotype: A much bigger clone sits one base away, suggesting this may be a read error. The chain is built from TRBV7-3 and TRBJ1-3; a possible D gene is TRBD1 (5 bases). The CDR3 consists of 13 residues. Germline values: CDR1 SGHTA, CDR2 FQGTGA. V gave up 8 bases and J gave up 4 bases, with 12 bases separating them. CDR3 DNA: TGTGCCAGCGGCCCGGGGGACGGAAACACCATATATTTT. Residues: CASGPGDGNTIYF.

The sample holds many counts of this clonotype. The chain is built from TRBV19 and TRBJ1-2; 10 bases agree with TRBD1. Germline CDR1 and CDR2: LNHDA and SQIVND (reference sequence). The CDR3 totals 15 residues. The junction had 6 bases not matched to a gene; V was cut back by 6 bases and J by 2 bases. CDR3 bases: TGTGCCAGTAGGAACGGACAGGGGGACAACTATGGCTACACCTTC. Translating it yields CASRNGQGDNYGYTF.

As to this clonotype: This may come from a read error, since a much larger clone is one base off. No conserved phenylalanine or tryptophan is present at the end of the CDR3, so a read error is the likely explanation. The genes are TRBV7-9 and TRBJ2-2; 7 nucleotides align to TRBD1. The CDR3 runs to 15 residues. The trim removed 6 bases at V and 0 bases at J, leaving 4 bases unmatched. From germline, CDR1 is SEHNR and CDR2 FQNEAQ (reference sequence). The CDR3 bases are TGTGCCAGCAGACCCGGACAGGCGAACACCGGGGAGCTGTTTTCT. It yields the protein CASRPGQANTGELFS.

Turning to this clonotype: A much larger clone is a single base away; this may be a read error. The rearrangement uses TRBV20-1 and TRBJ2-1; D remains ambiguous. The CDR3 spans 14 residues. The V end lost 5 bases, the J end lost 2 bases, and 13 bases lay between the germline ends. Germline loops: CDR1 DFQATT, CDR2 SNEGSKA (reference sequence). The CDR3 loop is CSAGRAGPYNEQFF. The CDR3, as DNA: TGCAGTGCTGGCCGGGCAGGACCCTACAATGAGCAGTTCTTC.

This clonotype was recorded at least ten times. The chain employs TRBV4-1 and TRBJ2-1; D not certain. This CDR3 has 14 residues. The germline V gene has CDR1 MGHRA and CDR2 YSYEKL. V gave up 2 bases and J gave up 6 bases, with 11 bases separating them. The chain's CDR3 is CASSQIPGSNEQFF. For the CDR3, the DNA is TGCGCCAGCAGCCAAATACCTGGGTCCAATGAGCAGTTCTTC.

This clonotype was seen at least ten times. The chain employs TRBV20-1 and TRBJ2-7, with a possible D match to TRBD1 (6 bases). V lost 7 bases and J 7 bases, leaving 20 bases between the germline ends. Germline CDR1 DFQATT, CDR2 SNEGSKA (reference sequence). This CDR3 comprises 13 residues. The chain's CDR3 is CSVTDSGLSEQYF. The CDR3 DNA sequence: TGCAGTGTTACGGACAGTGGTTTGAGTGAGCAGTACTTC.

The rearrangement joins TRBV11-2 to TRBJ1-2; 10 bases map to TRBD1. Germline loops: CDR1 SGHAT, CDR2 FQNNGV. The CDR3 contains 15 residues. The ends lost 2 bases at V and 2 bases at J; junction bases unmatched: 2. CDR3 residues: CASSLMGQGNYGYTF. In DNA form, the CDR3 reads TGTGCCAGCAGCTTAATGGGACAGGGGAACTATGGCTACACCTTC.

This clonotype was recorded many times. The CDR3 sequence is CASSYLAGPYEQYF. In DNA, the CDR3 is TGTGCCAGCAGCTATCTAGCGGGGCCCTACGAGCAGTACTTC. The chain combines TRBV11-2 with TRBJ2-7, with 9 bases lining up with TRBD2. CDR1 and CDR2 from the germline V gene are SGHAT and FQNNGV. The V and J ends lost 4 bases and 2 bases, in that order; junction bases with no gene match: 3. This CDR3 contains 14 residues.